Below, 31 T cell receptor beta chains from the same sample are listed, as sequenced in a study of identical twins. TCRdb processed the 5' RACE reads anew with MiXCR; each CDR3 protein has one entry. The table has around 240,000 distinct CDR3 sequences, 7% seen once. The sample was also linked to a second study, of yellow fever vaccine responses in identical twins.

Material for sequencing was memory (CD45RO+) T cells sorted from blood. Every receptor here comes from a woman aged 18-29 years in good health.

V is TRBV7-2 and J is TRBJ2-5; D call uncertain. This CDR3 comprises 13 residues. Trimming cost V 5 bases and J 5 bases, with 12 bases left between them. The V gene's germline CDR1 is SGHTA and CDR2 FQGNSA. Written as DNA, the CDR3 is TGTGCCAGCAGCCCCTCAGTATCGGAGACCCAGTACTTC. It specifies CASSPSVSETQYF.

In its sample, this clonotype was seen many times. The chain employs TRBV29-1 and TRBJ1-1, with D possibly matching TRBD1 (6 bases). V shed 7 bases and J shed 6 bases, with 18 bases lying between them. From germline, CDR1 is SQVTM and CDR2 ANQGSEA. This CDR3 is built from 13 residues. DNA of the CDR3: TGCAGCGGGGCCCGGGGGGCGCAGGCTGAAGCTTTCTTT. This encodes CSGARGAQAEAFF.

This clonotype has a handful of counts. The chain joins TRBV7-9 to TRBJ2-1; D perhaps matches TRBD1 (5 bases). Germline V gives CDR1 SEHNR, CDR2 FQNEAQ (reference sequence). V was clipped by 5 bases and J by 0 bases, with 11 bases between them. This CDR3 comprises 15 residues. CDR3 protein: CASSPPGNSYNEQFF. The CDR3 bases are TGTGCCAGCAGCCCCCCAGGGAACTCCTACAATGAGCAGTTCTTC.

The sample holds a few counts of this clonotype. This chain links TRBV5-5 with TRBJ2-1; no firm D call. From germline, CDR1 is SGHKS and CDR2 YYEKEE (reference sequence). The ends were cut back, 2 bases at V and 6 bases at J, with 15 bases in the middle. CDR3 length equals 15 residues. CDR3 sequence reads: CASSLPGFAGNEQFF. CDR3 nucleotides: TGTGCCAGCAGCTTACCCGGGTTCGCCGGCAATGAGCAGTTCTTC.

This clonotype was counted ten times or more. V gene TRBV7-6 combines with J gene TRBJ1-5, with D possibly TRBD1 on 6 matching bases. Germline V gives CDR1 SGHVS, CDR2 FNYEAQ. The CDR3 runs 13 residues. V was pared by 5 bases and J by 6 bases, with 11 bases between. The CDR3 sequence is CASSETGTQPQHF. The CDR3 nucleotides are TGTGCCAGCAGCGAGACAGGCACTCAGCCCCAGCATTTT.

The chain links TRBV5-1 to TRBJ1-4; D unresolved. CDR1 and CDR2 (germline): SGHRS, YFSETQ. The CDR3 has 15 residues. The ends were cut back, 2 bases at V and 3 bases at J, with 11 bases in the middle. This CDR3 is CASSFGGQANEKLFF. The CDR3 nucleotides are TGCGCCAGCAGCTTTGGAGGCCAGGCTAATGAAAAACTGTTTTTT.

This clonotype was seen at least ten times. The genes are TRBV7-2 and TRBJ2-1; D may match TRBD1 or TRBD2 (5 bases each). The V gene's germline CDR1 is SGHTA and CDR2 FQGNSA. The CDR3 has 15 amino acids. V shed 7 bases and J shed 0 bases, with 13 bases lying between them. This CDR3 reads CASTPGTRSYNEQFF. The DNA of the CDR3 is TGTGCCAGCACCCCCGGGACCCGCTCCTACAATGAGCAGTTCTTC.

This clonotype was counted many times. The chain recombines TRBV5-5 with TRBJ2-1; 9 nucleotides align to TRBD2. Germline CDR1 SGHKS, CDR2 YYEKEE (reference sequence). V was pared by 3 bases and J by 2 bases, with 6 bases of the junction left unmatched. This CDR3 region has 16 residues. The CDR3 sequence is CASSSSGTSTYNEQFF. CDR3 nucleotide sequence: TGTGCCAGCAGCTCCTCCGGGACTAGCACCTACAATGAGCAGTTCTTC.

This clonotype has just a few counts. The chain combines TRBV5-5 with TRBJ2-7; 9 positions match TRBD1. Germline-derived CDR1 and CDR2 are SGHKS and YYEKEE (reference sequence). The CDR3 is 15 residues long. The V segment lost 4 bases and the J segment 0 bases; nucleotides outside the gene matches: 5. The CDR3 bases are TGTGCCAGCAGCCCCAGACAGGGGGGCTCCTACGAGCAGTACTTC. This sequence encodes CASSPRQGGSYEQYF. Filled out from reference TRBV5-5 and TRBJ2-7, the complete variable domain reads DAGVTQSPTHLIKTRGQQVTLRCSPISGHKSVSWYQQVLGQGPQFIFQYYEKEERGRGNFPDRFSARQFPNYSSELNVNALLLGDSALYLCASSPRQGGSYEQYFGPGTRLTVT.

In DNA form, the CDR3 reads TGCGCCAGCAGTGATCGGCCGTTAGGCTACGAGCAGTACTTC. This encodes CASSDRPLGYEQYF. This chain uses TRBV10-1 with TRBJ2-7; the D is unclear. CDR1 is WNHNN, CDR2 SYGVQD, per germline (reference sequence). V lost 3 bases and J 3 bases, leaving 12 bases between the germline ends. The CDR3 contains 14 residues.

This clonotype was observed a handful of times. The gene calls are TRBV3-1 and TRBJ1-3; D remains ambiguous. Germline-derived CDR1 and CDR2 are LGHDT and YNNKEL (reference sequence). V lost 2 bases, J lost 2 bases, and 10 bases lay in between. There are 15 residues in the CDR3. The CDR3 sequence: CASSQNHGPGNTIYF. The CDR3 coding sequence is TGTGCCAGCAGCCAAAATCATGGACCTGGAAACACCATATATTTT.

At least ten counts were recorded for this clonotype. The chain employs TRBV12-3 or TRBV12-4 and TRBJ1-2; TRBD1 agrees at 7 bases. CDR3 length: 13 amino acids. V gave up 3 bases and J gave up 3 bases; unmatched junction bases: 1. The CDR3 protein is CASSFQGDYGYTF. The CDR3 DNA sequence: TGTGCCAGCAGTTTCCAGGGGGACTATGGCTACACCTTC.

A word on this clonotype: At one end, the junction sequence differs from germline, possibly due to a read error. The rearrangement joins TRBV10-3 to TRBJ2-1, with a possible D match to TRBD2 (6 bases). This CDR3 region has 15 residues. Germline CDR1 ENHRY, CDR2 SYGVKD. The CDR3 DNA reads as TGTGCCATCAGTGAATCCGGGAGCTCCTACAATGATCAGTTCTTC. Protein sequence: CAISESGSSYNDQFF.

This clonotype was found many times. V is TRBV3-1 and J is TRBJ1-4, with TRBD1 identical over 7 bases. This CDR3 contains 14 residues. Germline V gene data show CDR1 as LGHDT and CDR2 as YNNKEL (reference sequence). The V gene end was trimmed by 4 bases and the J gene end by 8 bases; junction bases not matched to a gene: 7. The chain's CDR3 is CASSRIRDSEKLFF. In DNA form, the CDR3 reads TGTGCCAGCAGCCGGATCCGGGACAGCGAAAAACTGTTTTTT. Full variable domain (rest looked up from reference TRBV3-1 and TRBJ1-4): DTAVSQTPKYLVTQMGNDKSIKCEQNLGHDTMYWYKQDSKKFLKIMFSYNNKELIINETVPNRFSPKSPDKAHLNLHINSLELGDSAVYFCASSRIRDSEKLFFGSGTQLSVL.

The sample holds many counts of this clonotype. V is TRBV20-1 and J is TRBJ2-2, with unresolved D. Between the trimmed V and J ends, which lost 0 bases and 6 bases, there was a span of 8 bases. This CDR3 is 13 amino acids long. Germline V lookup: CDR1 DFQATT, CDR2 SNEGSKA (reference sequence). CDR3 region: CSARDNRPGELFF. For the CDR3, the DNA is TGCAGTGCTAGAGATAACCGGCCCGGGGAGCTGTTTTTT.

The chain joins TRBV5-4 to TRBJ2-7; D call uncertain. CDR3 size: 15 residues. The V end was cut by 3 bases, the J end by 3 bases, with 16 bases between. Germline CDR1 SGHNT, CDR2 YYREEE (reference sequence). CDR3 region: CASSSARTVSYEQYF. CDR3 sequence (DNA): TGTGCCAGCAGCTCGGCCCGGACCGTAAGCTACGAGCAGTACTTC.

This clonotype showed up just a few times. V gene TRBV6-1 combines with J gene TRBJ2-1; 8 bases fit TRBD1. Trimming at V came to 4 bases and at J to 6 bases, leaving 8 bases not matched to a gene. The CDR3 loop spans 15 amino acids. Germline-derived CDR1 and CDR2 are MNHNS and SASEGT. The CDR3 region is CASSGQDRVFNEQFF. The CDR3, as DNA: TGTGCCAGCAGTGGCCAGGACAGGGTTTTCAATGAGCAGTTCTTC.

This clonotype was counted many times. V gene TRBV11-2 combines with J gene TRBJ2-4; a weak D match, TRBD2 (7 bases). Germline V gives CDR1 SGHAT, CDR2 FQNNGV. The ends were cut back, 4 bases at V and 10 bases at J, with 20 bases in the middle. The CDR3 is 15 amino acids. CDR3 amino acids: CASSSLRGPLKIQYF. For the CDR3, the DNA is TGTGCCAGCAGCTCTCTGCGGGGGCCGCTTAAGATTCAGTACTTC.

The genes are TRBV2 and TRBJ2-2; TRBD2 might be the D (5 bases). CDR1 is SNHLY, CDR2 FYNNEI, per germline. The CDR3 runs 14 residues. The V gene lost 7 bases and the J gene lost 7 bases, with 16 bases spanning the gap. The CDR3, as DNA: TGTGCCAGCATTTTACTAGAAGGGATCGGGGAGCTGTTTTTT. It specifies CASILLEGIGELFF.

This clonotype was seen repeatedly, ten times or more. The chain employs TRBV7-9 and TRBJ2-3; TRBD2 aligns across 10 bases. Germline V lookup: CDR1 SEHNR, CDR2 FQNEAQ (reference sequence). Trimming removed 11 bases from V and 1 base from J; junction bases left unmatched: 12. The CDR3 extends over 16 amino acids. This CDR3 is CAPTRLAGVRTDTQYF. In nucleotides, the CDR3 is TGTGCCCCTACACGGCTAGCGGGGGTCCGCACAGATACGCAGTATTTT. Supplemented by reference TRBV7-9 and TRBJ2-3, the full variable domain reads DTGVSQNPRHKITKRGQNVTFRCDPISEHNRLYWYRQTLGQGPEFLTYFQNEAQLEKSRLLSDRFSAERPKGSFSTLEIQRTEQGDSAMYLCAPTRLAGVRTDTQYFGPGTRLTVL.

This clonotype was seen only a few times. This chain links TRBV7-6 with TRBJ2-3; TRBD1 aligns across 8 bases. This CDR3 is 18 amino acids long. With 0 bases clipped from V and 0 bases from J, the junction kept 8 bases outside the gene matches. CDR1 is SGHVS and CDR2 is FNYEAQ in the germline V gene. Here the CDR3 DNA reads TGTGCCAGCAGCTTAGCGCCGGGGACAGGTACTAGCACAGATACGCAGTATTTT. As protein: CASSLAPGTGTSTDTQYF.

The table lists this clonotype with a few counts. The chain combines TRBV5-1 with TRBJ1-1; the match to TRBD1 covers 8 bases. CDR1 SGHRS and CDR2 YFSETQ come from the germline V gene. With V trimmed by 4 bases and J by 4 bases, 6 bases remained unmatched. CDR3 size: 14 residues. The CDR3 nucleotides read TGCGCCAGCAGCGGGGGACAGGCGTCCACTGAAGCTTTCTTT. It is translated as CASSGGQASTEAFF.

CDR3: CASSQGRQPQHF. The CDR3 nucleotides read TGTGCCAGCAGCCAAGGGCGGCAGCCCCAGCATTTT. The chain has TRBV3-1 and TRBJ1-5, with D hard to call. The V gene's germline CDR1 is LGHDT and CDR2 YNNKEL (reference sequence). Deletions cut 1 base from V and 7 bases from J, with 5 bases between. The length of the CDR3 is 12 residues.

This clonotype has just a few counts. The V gene is TRBV12-3 or TRBV12-4, the J gene TRBJ1-6; TRBD1 matches at 11 bases. V lost 5 bases and J lost 9; bases outside the gene matches: 3. The CDR3 has 14 amino acids. CDR3 sequence (DNA): TGTGCCAGCAGTCGGACAGGGGGCTTTTCACCCCTCCACTTT. Protein product: CASSRTGGFSPLHF.

This clonotype has only a few counts. The rearrangement links TRBV6-1 to TRBJ1-1; 8 nucleotides agree with TRBD1. The CDR3 sequence is 13 residues long. The V segment lost 8 bases and the J segment 4 bases; nucleotides outside the gene matches: 6. Germline V gene data show CDR1 as MNHNS and CDR2 as SASEGT. This CDR3 is CASRIDRGTEAFF. CDR3 bases: TGTGCCAGCCGGATCGACAGGGGCACTGAAGCTTTCTTT.

A few counts support this clonotype. J is TRBJ2-3 and V is TRBV6-1, with D unresolved. CDR3 size: 13 residues. Per germline, CDR1 MNHNS and CDR2 SASEGT. Trimming removed 6 bases at V and 5 bases at J, with 12 bases between. CDR3 in DNA: TGTGCCAGCAGCCTCCGGCAGCGAGATACGCAGTATTTT. Its translation is CASSLRQRDTQYF.

This clonotype was counted a few times. V usage is TRBV12-3 or TRBV12-4 and J usage is TRBJ1-2; 8 bases are a match to TRBD1. V shed 5 bases, J shed 4 bases, and the junction held 9 bases outside the gene matches. This CDR3 comprises 15 residues. The CDR3 loop reads CASSPTGQGSYGYTF. Here the CDR3 DNA reads TGTGCCAGCAGTCCGACTGGACAGGGTTCCTATGGCTACACCTTC.

This clonotype was seen ten or more times. The V gene is TRBV20-1, the J gene TRBJ2-7; 9 nucleotides align to TRBD1. The CDR3 has 18 amino acids. In germline, CDR1 is DFQATT, CDR2 SNEGSKA (reference sequence). The J segment lost 2 bases and the V segment lost 3 bases, leaving 17 bases of the junction unmatched. CDR3 sequence reads: CSASISEGGDRVPYEQYF. CDR3 in DNA: TGCAGTGCTAGTATCTCCGAAGGTGGGGACAGGGTCCCCTACGAGCAGTACTTC.

The V and J genes are TRBV20-1 and TRBJ2-2; D ambiguous. CDR1 is DFQATT and CDR2 is SNEGSKA in the germline V gene (reference sequence). Trimming stripped 3 bases from V and 0 bases from J, with 5 bases between. This CDR3 is 13 amino acids long. Here the CDR3 DNA reads TGCAGTGCTAGCGGACCGAACACCGGGGAGCTGTTTTTT. It specifies CSASGPNTGELFF.

This clonotype came up many times. J is TRBJ2-5 and V is TRBV6-2 or TRBV6-3, with unresolved D. The length of the CDR3 is 14 residues. Trimming left V 2 bases short and J 1 base short, with 8 bases between. CDR1 and CDR2 (germline): MNHEY, SVGEGT. CDR3 sequence reads: CASSYLRPQETQYF. The CDR3 DNA reads TGTGCCAGCAGTTACCTGCGTCCCCAAGAGACCCAGTACTTC.

The chain employs TRBV28 and TRBJ2-3; D may correspond to TRBD1 or TRBD2 (5 bases each). Germline V CDR1 and CDR2: MDHEN, SYDVKM. V lost 10 bases and J lost 4, with 15 bases in between. The CDR3 consists of 13 residues. DNA for the CDR3: TGTGCCACCAAGAAGAGGGACGCAGATACGCAGTATTTT. As protein: CATKKRDADTQYF. Together with reference TRBV28 and TRBJ2-3, the CDR3 gives the full variable domain: DVKVTQSSRYLVKRTGEKVFLECVQDMDHENMFWYRQDPGLGLRLIYFSYDVKMKEKGDIPEGYSVSREKKERFSLILESASTNQTSMYLCATKKRDADTQYFGPGTRLTVL.